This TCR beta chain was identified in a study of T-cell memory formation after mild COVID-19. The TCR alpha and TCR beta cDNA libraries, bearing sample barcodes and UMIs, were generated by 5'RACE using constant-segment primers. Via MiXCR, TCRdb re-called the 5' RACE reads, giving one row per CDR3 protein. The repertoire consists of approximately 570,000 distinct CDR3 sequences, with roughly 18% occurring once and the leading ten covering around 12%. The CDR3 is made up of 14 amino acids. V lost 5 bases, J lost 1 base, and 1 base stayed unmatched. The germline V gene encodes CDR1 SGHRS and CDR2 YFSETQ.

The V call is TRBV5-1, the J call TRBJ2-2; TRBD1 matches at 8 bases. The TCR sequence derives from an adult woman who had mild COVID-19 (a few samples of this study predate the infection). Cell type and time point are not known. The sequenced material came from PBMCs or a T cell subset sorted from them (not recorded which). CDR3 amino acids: CASSGQGNTGELFF. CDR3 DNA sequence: TGCGCCAGCAGTGGACAGGGGAACACCGGGGAGCTGTTTTTT. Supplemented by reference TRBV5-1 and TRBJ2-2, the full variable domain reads KAGVTQTPRYLIKTRGQQVTLSCSPISGHRSVSWYQQTPGQGLQFLFEYFSETQRNKGNFPGRFSGRQFSNSRSEMNVSTLELGDSALYLCASSGQGNTGELFFGEGSRLTVL.